Listed here is a single TCR beta chain. This clonotype showed up just a few times. Its antigen is unknown. Base qualities are not at hand, and no much larger clone is one base apart. The run used an Illumina HiSeq 1500. TCRdb trimmed public reads at Q25 via fastp, called clones via MiXCR and kept in-frame beta chains. Each CDR3 protein gets just one entry, which takes the most common genes and DNA from the rows behind it. The sample contains 900,000 to 950,000 distinct CDR3 sequences, 30% to 40% of them found a single time. The ten top clones hold 11% to 15% of the sample. Per the publication, the treatment or condition label means: in vitro stimulation with specific CMV peptide epitopes to enrich CMV-specific T cells. The data originate from a study of T cell repertoires in cytomegalovirus infection (dated 2019 in TCRdb). In the study overall: The peptide stimulations were aimed at well-studied HLA-B-restricted epitopes as well as recently identified HLA-C-restricted CMV epitopes, whose presentation resists viral immunomodulation. Because public TCR beta signatures pointed to carriage of CMV infection together with the matching HLA type, the HLA type of each donor mattered for the analysis.

The germline V gene sets CDR1 to SGHDT and CDR2 to YYEEEE. From V the trimming removes 1 base and from J it removes 8 bases, while the gene matches leave 6 bases of the junction unaccounted for. The CDR3 numbers 15 residues from cysteine through phenylalanine. Only the CDR3 region is kept as DNA, spanning 45 bases read in frame from base 1. Study-wide conclusions, independent of this receptor: The ex vivo response was dominated by HLA-C-restricted CMV-specific TCR beta clonotypes, and the single most frequent clonotype in two of eight donors was supplied by these HLA-C-restricted clonotypes. Cumulative frequency of public TCR beta family members discriminated carriers of CMV infection plus the relevant HLA type in this cohort and an independent 352-donor cohort.

The chain employs TRBV5-6 and TRBJ2-1, with TRBD1 identical over 10 junction bases. Sequenced here: cultured CD8+ T cells from PBMCs, sampled from culture after CMV antigen stimulation. The clonotype was recovered from a human donor in good health (CMV status not recorded). Some clones in this sample may be carry-over from other donors' samples. The CDR3 reads as follows: CASSLSGQGFDEQFF. The base sequence is TGTGCCAGCAGCTTGTCGGGACAGGGGTTCGATGAGCAGTTCTTC. Extended through the reference TRBV5-6 and TRBJ2-1 proteins, this CDR3 yields the full variable domain: DAGVTQSPTHLIKTRGQQVTLRCSPKSGHDTVSWYQQALGQGPQFIFQYYEEEERQRGNFPDRFSGHQFPNYSSELNVNALLLGDSALYLCASSLSGQGFDEQFFGPGTRLTVL.